One T cell receptor beta chain is described in this entry. V lost 5 bases, J lost 5 bases, and 14 bases stayed unmatched. The CDR3 covers 17 residues. Germline CDR1 reads SGHVS; CDR2 reads FQNEAQ. Loaded into unsorted PBMC replicate PCRs was around 300 ng DNA, approximately 33,000 T cell genomes. The method was immunoSEQ multiplex PCR; TCRdb's version includes in-frame clones alone and lacks a portion of them. The sample carries about 490,000 clones, 65% to 85% recorded once. This entry is derived from a study of shared clonotypes between healthy human individuals. The chain uses TRBV7-8 and TRBJ2-7; TRBD1 agrees at 11 bases. The material sequenced was PBMCs. The sequence was obtained from a woman in her 40s in good health. Some clones in this sample may be carry-over from other donors' samples. The CDR3 spells CASSAVWGTGGSHEQYF. The DNA of the CDR3 is TGTGCCAGCAGCGCCGTTTGGGGGACAGGGGGATCACACGAGCAGTACTTC.